The 26 T cell receptor beta chains below come from one sample, sequenced in a study of CD8+ T cells in alopecia areata. cDNA serving as the sequencing template came from extracted, reverse transcribed RNA. Clones were sequenced by immunoSEQ multiplex PCR, and TCRdb holds only the in-frame ones, with some missing. Reported are roughly 110,000 clones, none seen only once; the ten largest carry around 19%. The specimen was lesional skin. The origin of the receptors is a C3H/HeJ mouse with alopecia areata. MHC haplotype: H2-k.

Only a few counts were recorded for this clone. Mouse gene names and germline throughout. From the germline J gene comes the end of the CDR3, since the read stops 4 residues before it. The rearrangement uses TRBV13-2 and TRBJ2-7; 8 nucleotides match TRBD2. This CDR3 has 14 residues. Germline loops: CDR1 NNHNN, CDR2 SYGAGS (reference sequence). The sequenced part of the CDR3 DNA is TGTGCCAGCGGTGAGGAGGGGGGGCGCGAT. This translates into CASGEEGGRD. The entire CDR3 sequence reads CASGEEGGRDEQYF.

About this clone itself: Germline and genes: mouse. The covered CDR3 bases are TGTGCTAGCAGTAGGGGACACTACAACGAA. It yields the protein CASSRGHYNE. The full CDR3 protein is CASSRGHYNERLFF. The V gene is TRBV17, the J gene TRBJ1-4, with D possibly matching TRBD1 (6 bases). Sequencing ends 4 residues short of the CDR3 end; the germline J gene provides the rest. Germline CDR1 and CDR2: MNHDT and YYDKIL. This CDR3 is built from 14 residues. Trimming pared 3 bases from V and 4 bases from J, leaving 9 bases between.

On this clone itself: The genes and germline here are from mouse. The CDR3 goes on 4 residues after the read ends, and that part is filled in from the germline J gene. The chain links TRBV13-3 to TRBJ1-1, with TRBD1 matching over 10 bases. The V gene end was trimmed by 5 bases and the J gene end by 3 bases; junction bases not matched to a gene: 7. This CDR3 is built from 15 residues. Germline V gene lookup returns CDR1 NNHDY and CDR2 SYVADS. The sequenced part of the CDR3 DNA is TGTGCCAGCAGGAGACAGGGGGCGCGAGACACA. Translated, it gives CASRRQGARDT. The whole CDR3 protein is CASRRQGARDTEVFF.

The table lists this clone with a few counts. Mouse names are used for the genes. The sequenced fragment ends 4 residues before the CDR3 boundary, so the rest is inferred from the germline J gene. V gene TRBV13-3 combines with J gene TRBJ2-7; D possibly corresponds to TRBD1 (6 bases). CDR1 and CDR2 from the germline V gene are NNHDY and SYVADS. The CDR3 contains 12 residues. The sequenced part of the CDR3 DNA is TGTGCCAGCAGGGCAGGGGTATAT. It codes for CASRAGVY. From start to end, the CDR3 is CASRAGVYEQYF.

This clone was seen a handful of times. Genes and germline are mouse. The CDR3 extends 4 residues past the end of the read, so its final part is completed from the germline J gene. V usage is TRBV19 and J usage is TRBJ1-4; D uncertain. CDR3 length: 12 residues. CDR1 is FNHDT and CDR2 is SITEND in the germline V gene (reference sequence). CDR3: CASTTFAERLFF. The sequenced CDR3 bases are TGTGCCAGCACCACATTCGCCGAA. Combining the CDR3 with reference TRBV19 and TRBJ1-4 gives the whole variable domain GGIITQTPKFLIGQEGQKLTLKCQQNFNHDTMYWYRQDSGKGLRLIYYSITENDLQKGDLSEGYDASREKKSSFSLTVTSAQKNEMAVFLCASTTFAERLFFGHGTKLSVL.

This clone was counted between two and nine times. TCRdb's protein and the translated DNA diverge at residue 13; the protein reported here is the translation of the DNA. Germline and genes here are mouse. The sequenced fragment ends 3 residues before the CDR3 boundary, so the rest is inferred from the germline J gene. The V and J genes are TRBV13-3 and TRBJ1-3; perhaps TRBD1 as D (6 bases). Germline V lookup: CDR1 NNHDY, CDR2 SYVADS. The length of the CDR3 is 16 residues. V lost 5 bases, J lost 4 bases, and 19 bases lay in between. CDR3 loop: CASSVFSGVGGNTLYF. The sequenced part of the CDR3 DNA is TGTGCCAGCAGCGTCTTCTCAGGGGTCGGGGGAAATACG.

Concerning this clone itself: Mouse names are used for the genes. The CDR3 is cut off 4 residues early in the read; its end comes from the germline J gene. This chain links TRBV19 with TRBJ1-4; D is unclear. V dropped 0 bases and J dropped 2 bases, with 8 bases sitting between them. The CDR3 spans 15 residues. Germline V gene data show CDR1 as FNHDT and CDR2 as SITEND (reference sequence). The CDR3 DNA, read in part, is TGTGCCAGCAGTATAGAGACACTCTCCAACGAA. Protein sequence: CASSIETLSNE. The full-length CDR3 reads as CASSIETLSNERLFF.

This clone was detected a few times. Germline and genes: mouse. The read terminates 4 residues before the CDR3 end, so the remaining end is supplied by the germline J gene. This sequence joins TRBV1 and TRBJ2-3; TRBD2 agrees at 10 bases. Trimming cost V 0 bases and J 3 bases; bases outside gene matches: 6. The CDR3 is 17 amino acids. Germline V gives CDR1 NSQYPW, CDR2 LRSPGD (reference sequence). This CDR3 reads CTCSADAGGARAETLYF. CDR3 DNA (partial): TGCACCTGCAGTGCAGATGCTGGGGGGGCGAGGGCAGAA. Full variable domain (missing parts from reference TRBV1 and TRBJ2-3): VTLLEQNPRWRLVPRGQAVNLRCILKNSQYPWMSWYQQDLQKQLQWLFTLRSPGDKEVKSLPGADYLATRVTDTELRLQVANMSQGRTLYCTCSADAGGARAETLYFGSGTRLTVL.

This clone was seen a few times. The listed genes are named as in mouse. The sequenced fragment ends 4 residues before the CDR3 boundary, so the rest is inferred from the germline J gene. The chain joins TRBV31 to TRBJ2-2; D is unresolved. V lost 1 base and J lost 1, with 4 bases in between. The germline gives CDR1 GKSSPN, CDR2 SITVG. This CDR3 has 13 amino acids. Incomplete CDR3 DNA: TGTGCCTGGAGTCCCAGAAACACCGGG. As protein: CAWSPRNTG. The full-length CDR3 reads as CAWSPRNTGQLYF.

With regard to this clone: Gene names and germline refer to mouse. The read gets to within 4 residues of the CDR3 end, and the germline J gene fills in the rest. The chain employs TRBV19 and TRBJ1-1; D is ambiguous. The germline V gene has CDR1 FNHDT and CDR2 SITEND (reference sequence). This CDR3 is 11 amino acids long. The DNA read from the CDR3 is TGTGCCAGCAGTATAGTTCCA. It yields the protein CASSIVP. In full, the CDR3 reads CASSIVPEVFF. The full variable domain, completed using reference TRBV19 and TRBJ1-1, is GGIITQTPKFLIGQEGQKLTLKCQQNFNHDTMYWYRQDSGKGLRLIYYSITENDLQKGDLSEGYDASREKKSSFSLTVTSAQKNEMAVFLCASSIVPEVFFGKGTRLTVV.

This clone was seen repeatedly, ten times or more. Gene names denote mouse genes. The read gets to within 4 residues of the CDR3 end, and the germline J gene fills in the rest. The rearrangement joins TRBV13-3 to TRBJ1-2; TRBD1 is a possible D gene (5 bases). Trimming left V 1 base short and J 2 bases short, with 9 bases between. The CDR3 runs 14 residues. Per the germline V gene, CDR1 is NNHDY and CDR2 is SYVADS. CDR3 DNA, as far as it was read: TGTGCCAGCAGTGATTCAGGGAAGAACTCC. This sequence encodes CASSDSGKNS. The full CDR3 sequence reads CASSDSGKNSDYTF.

Notes on this clone: The gene symbols are mouse symbols. The sequence runs out 4 residues before the end of the CDR3; the remainder is reconstructed from the germline J gene. The chain recombines TRBV29 with TRBJ1-4; 7 bases align to TRBD1. The CDR3 covers 15 residues. The V segment lost 3 bases and the J segment 3 bases; nucleotides outside the gene matches: 4. Germline V gene sequence: CDR1 MSHET, CDR2 SYDVDS. CDR3 amino acids: CASSFRDSPNERLFF. The sequenced CDR3 bases are TGTGCTAGCAGTTTCCGGGACAGTCCCAACGAA.

In the case of this clone: These gene names are mouse names. The read terminates 4 residues before the CDR3 end, so the remaining end is supplied by the germline J gene. The rearrangement uses TRBV16 and TRBJ2-3, with 9 bases matching TRBD1. V dropped 4 bases and J dropped 1; count of bases not matched to a gene: 3. Germline V lookup: CDR1 SGHSA, CDR2 FRNQAP. This CDR3 is 15 amino acids long. CDR3 residues: CASSSRQGGAETLYF. The CDR3 bases that were read are TGTGCAAGCAGCTCCAGACAGGGGGGTGCAGAA.

Comment on this clone: Any gene name here is a mouse gene name. Sequencing ends 4 residues short of the CDR3 end; the germline J gene provides the rest. V is TRBV1 and J is TRBJ1-1, with 7 nucleotides matching TRBD1. The germline V gene has CDR1 NSQYPW and CDR2 LRSPGD (reference sequence). The CDR3 is made up of 16 amino acids. Trimming at V came to 2 bases and at J to 0 bases, leaving 6 bases not matched to a gene. Partial CDR3 DNA: TGCACCTGCAGTGCAAGGCGGACAGGAGCAAACACA. As protein: CTCSARRTGANT. The CDR3, in full, reads CTCSARRTGANTEVFF.

Details on this clone: The genes and germline here are from mouse. The DNA ends 4 residues before the CDR3 does, and the rest of the CDR3 is filled in from the germline J gene. The chain employs TRBV17 and TRBJ2-1; the match to TRBD2 covers 9 bases. Germline V gives CDR1 MNHDT, CDR2 YYDKIL. The CDR3 length is 14 residues. Trimming removed 2 bases from V and 5 bases from J; junction bases left unmatched: 1. The covered CDR3 bases are TGTGCTAGCAGTAGAAGGGACTGGGATGCT. Its translation is CASSRRDWDA. In full, the CDR3 is CASSRRDWDAEQFF.

This clone has a handful of counts. The gene names given are mouse names. From the germline J gene comes the end of the CDR3, since the read stops 4 residues before it. The chain recombines TRBV17 with TRBJ2-3; no firm D call. This CDR3 is 13 amino acids long. V was pared by 2 bases and J by 3 bases, with 6 bases between. Looked up from germline, CDR1 is MNHDT and CDR2 is YYDKIL. CDR3: CASSRLLAETLYF. The CDR3 DNA, read in part, is TGTGCTAGCAGTAGACTCCTGGCAGAA.

A few counts support this clone. Genes and germline are mouse. From the germline J gene comes the end of the CDR3, since the read stops 4 residues before it. V and J are TRBV13-1 and TRBJ1-1; D possibly corresponds to TRBD1 (5 bases). The CDR3 runs to 15 residues. V was cut by 1 base and J by 1 base, with 11 bases left in between. Germline CDR1 reads NSHNY; CDR2 reads SYGAGN. The CDR3 region is CASSDSPGRNTEVFF. CDR3 DNA (partial): TGTGCCAGCAGTGATTCCCCAGGGAGGAACACA.

The sample holds a few counts of this clone. The protein given in TCRdb and the translation of the DNA differ at residue 8, and the sequence presented here derives from the DNA. Germline and genes here are mouse. Sequencing ends 3 residues short of the CDR3 end; the germline J gene provides the rest. The V gene is TRBV19, the J gene TRBJ1-3; D not certain. The V gene lost 2 bases and the J gene lost 7 bases, with 4 bases spanning the gap. This CDR3 spans 11 amino acids. The germline V gene has CDR1 FNHDT and CDR2 SITEND (reference sequence). CDR3 bases read: TGTGCCAGCAGTATGGTTAATACG. It is translated as CASSMVNT. The CDR3 in its entirety is CASSMVNTLYF.

This clone was counted between two and nine times. Mouse gene names apply. With the read ending 4 residues before the CDR3 end, the germline J gene is used to fill in that end. The V gene is TRBV13-3, the J gene TRBJ2-2; a weak D match, TRBD1 (6 bases). Trimming took 5 bases from V and 0 from J, leaving 14 bases between them. Germline CDR1 reads NNHDY; CDR2 reads SYVADS. This CDR3 spans 16 amino acids. This CDR3 reads CASSTGTRANTGQLYF. The part of the CDR3 DNA that was read is TGTGCCAGCAGCACCGGGACACGTGCAAACACCGGG.

This clone was counted between two and nine times. The germline and genes are mouse ones. The sequence runs out 4 residues before the end of the CDR3; the remainder is reconstructed from the germline J gene. The chain uses TRBV1 and TRBJ2-7, with TRBD2 identical over 8 bases. CDR3 length equals 16 residues. Per the germline V gene, CDR1 is NSQYPW and CDR2 is LRSPGD (reference sequence). Partial CDR3 DNA: TGCACCTGCAGTGCAGATCGTTTGGGGGGGACTTAT. Amino acid sequence: CTCSADRLGGTY. The CDR3 in its entirety is CTCSADRLGGTYEQYF.

This clone was seen at least ten times. At residue 12, the TCRdb amino acid sequence and the translated nucleotide sequence differ, so the protein here is the DNA translation. Germline and genes here are mouse. The read terminates 3 residues before the CDR3 end, so the remaining end is supplied by the germline J gene. The chain has TRBV13-3 and TRBJ1-3; a possible D gene is TRBD1 (6 bases). Germline CDR1 reads NNHDY; CDR2 reads SYVADS. The CDR3 spans 15 residues. V dropped 3 bases and J dropped 4 bases, with 14 bases sitting between them. CDR3 bases read: TGTGCCAGCAGTGCCCCGGACAGAGGGGGAAATACG. Translation: CASSAPDRGGNT. The entire CDR3 sequence reads CASSAPDRGGNTLYF.

Note on this clone: The genes and germline here are from mouse. The DNA ends 4 residues before the CDR3 does, and the rest of the CDR3 is filled in from the germline J gene. The J gene is TRBJ1-4, the V gene TRBV13-3, with 9 bases matching TRBD1. Germline assignment: CDR1 NNHDY and CDR2 SYVADS. This CDR3 is built from 16 residues. The DNA read from the CDR3 is TGTGCCAGCAGTTATCCTCCGGGACAGGGCCTCGAA. It specifies CASSYPPGQGLE. The full CDR3 sequence reads CASSYPPGQGLERLFF.

At least ten counts were recorded for this clone. Gene and germline names: mouse. The read terminates 4 residues ahead of where the CDR3 ends, so the germline J gene completes it. The chain couples TRBV13-3 to TRBJ2-1; D uncertain. This CDR3 contains 14 residues. Deletions cut 5 bases from V and 1 base from J, with 10 bases between. In germline, CDR1 is NNHDY, CDR2 SYVADS. Here the CDR3 reads CASRPRQNYAEQFF. The sequenced part of the CDR3 DNA is TGTGCCAGCAGGCCTAGACAAAACTATGCT.

This clone was seen many times. Translating the DNA gives a protein that differs from the TCRdb entry at residue 13; the protein shown here is that DNA translation. Any gene name here is a mouse gene name. Read coverage stops 3 residues before the CDR3 terminus; the germline J gene supplies the remainder. The chain uses TRBV1 and TRBJ1-6, with unresolved D. TRBJ1-6 is treated as an ORF (open reading frame) with a function not yet certain. Germline CDR1 is NSQYPW and CDR2 is LRSPGD (reference sequence). Trimming left V 0 bases short and J 2 bases short, with 8 bases between. This CDR3 contains 16 residues. The part of the CDR3 DNA that was read is TGCACCTGCAGTGCAGATTCCAGTCCCTATAATTCGCCC. It is translated as CTCSADSSPYNSP. The complete CDR3 sequence is CTCSADSSPYNSPLYF.

This clone came up a few times. Gene names and germline refer to mouse. The read falls 4 residues short of the CDR3 end, and the missing part is taken from the germline J gene. This chain connects TRBV13-3 to TRBJ2-3, with D uncertain. Trimming stripped 2 bases from V and 1 base from J, with 8 bases between. From germline, CDR1 is NNHDY and CDR2 SYVADS. This CDR3 contains 14 residues. Here the CDR3 reads CASSDRSGAETLYF. Partial CDR3 DNA: TGTGCCAGCAGTGACAGATCGGGTGCAGAA.

This clone showed up many times. Here the gene names and germline are mouse. The read terminates 4 residues before the CDR3 end, so the remaining end is supplied by the germline J gene. The chain uses TRBV1 and TRBJ2-7, with D unresolved. The CDR3 runs 14 residues. The ends were cut back, 0 bases at V and 3 bases at J, with 9 bases in the middle. The germline CDR1 and CDR2 sequences are NSQYPW and LRSPGD (reference sequence). Partial CDR3 DNA: TGCACCTGCAGTGCAGATTTTGGGTACTAT. It is translated as CTCSADFGYY. The CDR3 reads in full as CTCSADFGYYEQYF. Variable domain in full (rest from reference TRBV1 and TRBJ2-7): VTLLEQNPRWRLVPRGQAVNLRCILKNSQYPWMSWYQQDLQKQLQWLFTLRSPGDKEVKSLPGADYLATRVTDTELRLQVANMSQGRTLYCTCSADFGYYEQYFGPGTRLTVL.